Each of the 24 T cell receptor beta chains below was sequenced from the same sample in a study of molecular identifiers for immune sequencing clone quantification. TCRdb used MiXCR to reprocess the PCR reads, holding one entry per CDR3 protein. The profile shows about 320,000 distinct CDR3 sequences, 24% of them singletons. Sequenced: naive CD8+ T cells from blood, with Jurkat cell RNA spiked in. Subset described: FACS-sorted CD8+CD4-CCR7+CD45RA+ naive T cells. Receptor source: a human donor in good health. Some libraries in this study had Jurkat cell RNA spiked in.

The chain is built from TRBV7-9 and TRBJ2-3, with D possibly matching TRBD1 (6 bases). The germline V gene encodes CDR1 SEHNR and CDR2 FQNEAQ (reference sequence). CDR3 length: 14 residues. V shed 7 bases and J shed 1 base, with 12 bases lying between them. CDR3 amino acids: CASIGTFRTDTQYF. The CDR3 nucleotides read TGTGCCAGCATTGGGACATTTCGCACAGATACGCAGTATTTT.

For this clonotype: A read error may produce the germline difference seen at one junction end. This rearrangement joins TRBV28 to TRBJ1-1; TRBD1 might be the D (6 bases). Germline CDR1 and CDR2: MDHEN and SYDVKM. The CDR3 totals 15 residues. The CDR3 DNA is TGTGCCAGCAGTTTAGTACAGGGCTTGAACACTAAAGCTTTCTTT. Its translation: CASSLVQGLNTKAFF. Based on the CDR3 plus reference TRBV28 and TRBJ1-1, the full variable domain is DVKVTQSSRYLVKRTGEKVFLECVQDMDHENMFWYRQDPGLGLRLIYFSYDVKMKEKGDIPEGYSVSREKKERFSLILESASTNQTSMYLCASSLVQGLNTKAFFGQGTRLTVV.

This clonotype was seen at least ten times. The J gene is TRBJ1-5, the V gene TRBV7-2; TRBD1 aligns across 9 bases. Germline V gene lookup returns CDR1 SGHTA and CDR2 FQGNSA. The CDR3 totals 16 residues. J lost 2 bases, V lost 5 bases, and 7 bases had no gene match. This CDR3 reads CASSVDRGFGNQPQHF. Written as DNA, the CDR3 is TGTGCCAGCAGCGTAGACAGGGGGTTCGGCAATCAGCCCCAGCATTTT.

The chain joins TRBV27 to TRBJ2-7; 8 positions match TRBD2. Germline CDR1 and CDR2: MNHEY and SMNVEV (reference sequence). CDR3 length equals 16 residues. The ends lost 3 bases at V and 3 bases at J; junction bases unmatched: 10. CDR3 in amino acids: CASSLAWSGGFYEQYF. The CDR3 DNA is TGTGCCAGCAGTTTGGCTTGGAGCGGGGGATTCTACGAGCAGTACTTC.

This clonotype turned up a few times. The CDR3 DNA sequence: TGTGCCAGCAGCTACGTAGCGGGAGCTAGGTATGGTGAGCAGTTCTTC. Protein: CASSYVAGARYGEQFF. The rearrangement joins TRBV7-2 to TRBJ2-1, with TRBD2 matching over 9 bases. After removal of 4 bases from V and 9 bases from J, the junction contained 13 bases not matched to a gene. CDR3 length equals 16 residues. The germline V gene has CDR1 SGHTA and CDR2 FQGNSA.

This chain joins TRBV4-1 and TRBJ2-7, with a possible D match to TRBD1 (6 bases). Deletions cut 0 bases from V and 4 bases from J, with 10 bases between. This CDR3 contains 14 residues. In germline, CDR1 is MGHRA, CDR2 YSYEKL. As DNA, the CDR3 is TGCGCCAGCAGCCAAGATAGGGGGAAATACGAGCAGTACTTC. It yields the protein CASSQDRGKYEQYF.

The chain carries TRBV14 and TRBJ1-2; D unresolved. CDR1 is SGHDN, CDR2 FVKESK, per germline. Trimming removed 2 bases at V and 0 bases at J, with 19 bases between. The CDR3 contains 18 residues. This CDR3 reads CASSQSDDNFLTNYGYTF. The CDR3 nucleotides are TGTGCCAGCAGCCAAAGCGACGACAACTTCCTAACTAACTATGGCTACACCTTC.

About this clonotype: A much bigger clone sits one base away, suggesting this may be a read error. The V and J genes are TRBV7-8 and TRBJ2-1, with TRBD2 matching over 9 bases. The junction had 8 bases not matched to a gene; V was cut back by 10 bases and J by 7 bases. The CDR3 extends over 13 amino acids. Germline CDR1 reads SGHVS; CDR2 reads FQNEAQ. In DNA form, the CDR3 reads TGTGCCACCGCATCGCTAGCGGGGAATGAGCAGTTCTTC. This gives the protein CATASLAGNEQFF.

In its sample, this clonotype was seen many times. The DNA of the CDR3 is TGTGCCAGCAGCTCCCGCACCGGCACAGATACGCAGTATTTT. Its protein is CASSSRTGTDTQYF. V gene TRBV13 combines with J gene TRBJ2-3, with no clear D. Germline CDR1 reads PRHDT; CDR2 reads FYEKMQ (reference sequence). CDR3 size: 14 residues. V was cut by 4 bases and J by 1 base, with 9 bases left in between.

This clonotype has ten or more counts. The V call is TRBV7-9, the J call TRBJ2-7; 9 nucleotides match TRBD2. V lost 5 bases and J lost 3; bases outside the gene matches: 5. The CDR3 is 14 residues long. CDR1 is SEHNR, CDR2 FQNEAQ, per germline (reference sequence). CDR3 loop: CASSVLAGDYEQYF. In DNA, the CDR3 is TGTGCCAGCAGCGTCTTAGCGGGGGACTACGAGCAGTACTTC.

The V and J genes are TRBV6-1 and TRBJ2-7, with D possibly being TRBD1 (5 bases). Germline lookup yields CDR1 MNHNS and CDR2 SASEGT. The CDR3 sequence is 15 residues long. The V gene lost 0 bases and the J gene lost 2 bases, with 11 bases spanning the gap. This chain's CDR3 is CASSEASTGTYEQYF. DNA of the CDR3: TGTGCCAGCAGTGAAGCTTCTACAGGTACCTACGAGCAGTACTTC.

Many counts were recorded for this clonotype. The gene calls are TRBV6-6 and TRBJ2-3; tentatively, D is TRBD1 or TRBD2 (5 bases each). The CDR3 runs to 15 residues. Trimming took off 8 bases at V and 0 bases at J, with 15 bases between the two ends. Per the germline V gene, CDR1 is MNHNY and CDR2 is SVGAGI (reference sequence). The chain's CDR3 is CASLPGRLSTDTQYF. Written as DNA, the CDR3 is TGTGCCAGCCTACCGGGACGGCTTAGCACAGATACGCAGTATTTT.

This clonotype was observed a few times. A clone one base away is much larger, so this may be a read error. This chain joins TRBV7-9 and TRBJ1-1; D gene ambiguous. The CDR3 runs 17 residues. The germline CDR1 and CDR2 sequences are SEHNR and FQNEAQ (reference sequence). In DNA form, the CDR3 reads TGTGCCAGCAGCTTAAACCCGTCCGTACCAATGAACACTGGAGCTTTCTTT. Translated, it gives CASSLNPSVPMNTGAFF.

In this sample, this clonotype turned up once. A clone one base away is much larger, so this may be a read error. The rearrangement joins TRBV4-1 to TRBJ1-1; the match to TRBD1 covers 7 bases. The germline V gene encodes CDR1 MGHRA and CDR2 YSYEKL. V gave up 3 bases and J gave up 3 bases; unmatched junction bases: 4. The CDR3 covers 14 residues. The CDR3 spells CASSQGQMDTEAFF. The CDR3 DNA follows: TGCGCCAGCAGCCAGGGACAGATGGACACTGAAGCTTTCTTT.

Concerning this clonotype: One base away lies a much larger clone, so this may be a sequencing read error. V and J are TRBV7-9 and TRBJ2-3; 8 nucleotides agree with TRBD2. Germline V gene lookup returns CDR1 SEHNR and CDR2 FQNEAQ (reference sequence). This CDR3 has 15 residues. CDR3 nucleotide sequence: TGTGCCAGCAGCTTAGGGACTAGCAGCACAGATACGCAGTGTTTT. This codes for CASSLGTSSTDTQCF. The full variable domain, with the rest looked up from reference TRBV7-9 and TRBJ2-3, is DTGVSQNPRHKITKRGQNVTFRCDPISEHNRLYWYRQTLGQGPEFLTYFQNEAQLEKSRLLSDRFSAERPKGSFSTLEIQRTEQGDSAMYLCASSLGTSSTDTQCFGPGTRLTVL.

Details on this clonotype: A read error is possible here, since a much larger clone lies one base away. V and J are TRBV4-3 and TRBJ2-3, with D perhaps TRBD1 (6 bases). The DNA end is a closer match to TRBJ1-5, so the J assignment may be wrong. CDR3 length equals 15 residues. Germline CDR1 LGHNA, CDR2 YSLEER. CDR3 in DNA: TGCGCCAGCAGCCAAGATGGCGGGGGGGCAGATACGCAGCATTTT. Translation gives CASSQDGGGADTQHF.

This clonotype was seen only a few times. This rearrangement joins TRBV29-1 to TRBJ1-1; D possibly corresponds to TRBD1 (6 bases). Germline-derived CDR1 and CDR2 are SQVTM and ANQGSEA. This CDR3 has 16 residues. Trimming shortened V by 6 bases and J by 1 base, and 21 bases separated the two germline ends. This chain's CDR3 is CSVRGVGDNGNTEAFF. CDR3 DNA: TGCAGCGTGCGGGGGGTTGGGGACAACGGGAACACTGAAGCTTTCTTT.

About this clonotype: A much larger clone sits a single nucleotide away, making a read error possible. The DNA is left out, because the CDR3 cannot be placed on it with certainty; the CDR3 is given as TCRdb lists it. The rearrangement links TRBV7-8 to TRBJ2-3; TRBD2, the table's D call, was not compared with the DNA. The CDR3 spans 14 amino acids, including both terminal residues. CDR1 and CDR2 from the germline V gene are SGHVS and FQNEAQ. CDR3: CASSFGRGTDTRYF.

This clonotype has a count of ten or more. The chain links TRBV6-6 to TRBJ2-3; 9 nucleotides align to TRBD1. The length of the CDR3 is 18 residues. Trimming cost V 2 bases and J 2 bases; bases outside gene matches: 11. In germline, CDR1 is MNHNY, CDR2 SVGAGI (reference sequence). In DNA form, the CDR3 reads TGTGCCAGCAGTTACCCAGAGGACAGGGGCAGTCTCACAGATACGCAGTATTTT. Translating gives CASSYPEDRGSLTDTQYF.

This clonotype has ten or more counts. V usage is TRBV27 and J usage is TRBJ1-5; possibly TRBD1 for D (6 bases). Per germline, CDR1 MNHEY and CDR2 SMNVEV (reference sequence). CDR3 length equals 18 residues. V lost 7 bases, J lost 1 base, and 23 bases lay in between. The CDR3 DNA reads TGTGCCAGCACCCTCAGGGGCCCGCTGAAGGGAAGCAATCAGCCCCAGCATTTT. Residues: CASTLRGPLKGSNQPQHF.

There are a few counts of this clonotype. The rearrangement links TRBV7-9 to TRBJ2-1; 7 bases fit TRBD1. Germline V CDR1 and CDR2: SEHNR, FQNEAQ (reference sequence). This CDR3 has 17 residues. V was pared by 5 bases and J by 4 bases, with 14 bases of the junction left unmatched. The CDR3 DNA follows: TGTGCCAGCAGCAAGAGGACCCGGGACAGCGTTTACAATGAGCAGTTCTTC. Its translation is CASSKRTRDSVYNEQFF.

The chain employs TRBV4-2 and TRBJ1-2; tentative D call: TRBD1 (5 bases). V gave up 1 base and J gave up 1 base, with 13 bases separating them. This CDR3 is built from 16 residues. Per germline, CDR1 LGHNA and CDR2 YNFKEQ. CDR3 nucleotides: TGTGCCAGCAGCCAAGCGGGGCAGGAGGATAACTATGGCTACACCTTC. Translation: CASSQAGQEDNYGYTF.

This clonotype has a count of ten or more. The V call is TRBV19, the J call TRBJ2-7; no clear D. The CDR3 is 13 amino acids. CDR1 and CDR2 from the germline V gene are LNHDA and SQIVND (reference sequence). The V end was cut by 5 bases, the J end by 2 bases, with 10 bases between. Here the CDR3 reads CASSASQPYEQYF. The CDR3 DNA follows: TGTGCCAGTAGTGCCTCTCAACCCTACGAGCAGTACTTC.

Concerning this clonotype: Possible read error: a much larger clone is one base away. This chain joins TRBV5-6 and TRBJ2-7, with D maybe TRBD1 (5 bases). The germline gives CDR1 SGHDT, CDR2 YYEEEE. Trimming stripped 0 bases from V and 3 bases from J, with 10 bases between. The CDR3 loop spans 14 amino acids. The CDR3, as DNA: TGTGCCAGCAGCTTGGACAGGTCATGCTACGAGCAGTACTTC. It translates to CASSLDRSCYEQYF.